This passage covers 3 T cell receptor beta chains from one sample sequenced in a study of graft-versus-host responses after intestinal transplantation. Sequencing used immunoSEQ multiplex PCR; TCRdb keeps in-frame clones, though not all of them. In the table there are over 20,000 clones, under 50% of which are singletons. The sample was alloreactive CD4+ T cells from a mixed lymphocyte reaction culture, taken before intestinal transplant. The subset is: CFSE-low proliferating T cells sorted from approximately 6-day pre-transplant mixed lymphocyte reaction (GvH or HvG direction). The source of these receptors is a human patient who received an intestinal transplant.

The V call is TRBV5-1, the J call TRBJ2-2, with no clear D. Trimming took 0 bases from V and 2 from J, leaving 11 bases between them. The V gene's germline CDR1 is SGHRS and CDR2 YFSETQ. The CDR3 totals 16 residues. CDR3 sequence reads: CASSLAGTANTGELFF. The CDR3 region has the DNA TGCGCCAGCAGCTTGGCGGGTACCGCTAACACCGGGGAGCTGTTTTTT.

This clone was picked up a small number of times. This sequence joins TRBV9 and TRBJ1-6; 12 bases fit TRBD1. The CDR3 is 17 residues long. Germline V gene lookup returns CDR1 SGDLS and CDR2 YYNGEE. Losses at the gene ends were 3 bases for V and 7 bases for J; bases not matched to a gene: 8. CDR3 nucleotides: TGTGCCAGCAGCGGCGGGACAGGGGGCGCGTGGAATTCACCCCTCCACTTT. Translated, it gives CASSGGTGGAWNSPLHF. Supplemented by reference TRBV9 and TRBJ1-6, the full variable domain reads DSGVTQTPKHLITATGQRVTLRCSPRSGDLSVYWYQQSLDQGLQFLIQYYNGEERAKGNILERFSAQQFPDLHSELNLSSLELGDSALYFCASSGGTGGAWNSPLHFGNGTRLTVT.

This chain links TRBV20-1 with TRBJ1-5, with D hard to call. V lost 6 bases to trimming and J lost 11 bases, with 14 bases between them. The germline V gene encodes CDR1 DFQATT and CDR2 SNEGSKA (reference sequence). The length of the CDR3 is 11 residues. The CDR3 spells CSAPTGGAQHF. The DNA for the CDR3 is TGCAGTGCCCCTACCGGCGGTGCCCAGCATTTT.